This is a list of T cell receptor beta chains from one sample in a study of STAT3 mutations in large granular lymphocyte leukemia. Sequencing used immunoSEQ multiplex PCR; TCRdb keeps in-frame clones, though not all of them. The sample carries tens of thousands of clones, 88% recorded once. The sequencing input was PBMCs. The receptors shown here come from a human donor with T large granular lymphocyte leukemia. Some clones in this sample may be carry-over from other donors' samples. Each CDR3 is given with its conserved first and last residue. Fields, in order: CDR3 length, clone size, D gene, J gene, V gene, CDR3 protein, CDR3 DNA. D genes are given only for firm matches. Some rows mark clone size as missing; the rest say once, few, many or name a class of expanded clone.

13,NA,TRBD1,TRBJ2-5,TRBV29-1,CSGERGRGETQYF,TGCAGCGGTGAAAGGGGGCGAGGAGAGACCCAGTACTTC
13,NA,NA,TRBJ1-2,TRBV5-1,CASSLGRDYGYTF,TGCGCCAGCAGCCTCGGGAGGGACTATGGCTACACCTTC
14,NA,NA,TRBJ2-6,TRBV28,CASSWGSGANVLTF,TGTGCCAGCAGTTGGGGATCTGGGGCCAACGTCCTGACTTTC
13,NA,NA,TRBJ2-7,TRBV13,CASSPPRPYEQYF,TGTGCCAGCAGCCCCCCGAGGCCCTACGAGCAGTACTTC
11,NA,NA,TRBJ2-2,TRBV15,CATSMGRELFF,TGTGCCACCAGCATGGGACGGGAGCTGTTTTTT
14,few,NA,TRBJ1-1,TRBV5-4,CASSLQGPNTEAFF,TGTGCCAGCAGCTTGCAGGGGCCCAACACTGAAGCTTTCTTT
17,NA,NA,TRBJ2-7,TRBV4-1,CASSQVVLSGSRYEQYF,TGCGCCAGCAGCCAAGTTGTCCTCTCGGGGAGTCGGTACGAGCAGTACTTC
15,few,NA,TRBJ2-1,TRBV27,CASNSGVAIYNEQFF,TGTGCCAGCAATTCTGGGGTAGCGATTTACAATGAGCAGTTCTTC
12,NA,NA,TRBJ2-1,TRBV5-6,CASSFEATAEFF,TGTGCCAGCAGCTTTGAAGCCACCGCCGAGTTCTTC
17,NA,NA,TRBJ2-3,TRBV4-1,CASSTSNRVRDTDTQYF,TGCGCCAGCAGCACATCGAACAGGGTCCGAGACACAGATACGCAGTATTTT
16,once,TRBD1,TRBJ1-1,TRBV7-9,CASSTPDRGQNTEAFF,TGTGCCAGCAGCACGCCGGACAGGGGACAGAACACTGAAGCTTTCTTT
16,NA,NA,TRBJ2-3,TRBV11-2,CASSPGWTDSTDTQYF,TGTGCCAGCAGCCCCGGCTGGACAGACAGCACAGATACGCAGTATTTT
15,NA,NA,TRBJ1-4,TRBV11-2,CASSTDAIGHEKLFF,TGTGCCAGCAGCACAGACGCGATCGGGCATGAAAAACTGTTTTTT
13,NA,NA,TRBJ1-6,TRBV27,CASSWGGNSPLHF,TGTGCCAGCAGTTGGGGGGGTAATTCACCCCTCCACTTT
14,once,NA,TRBJ1-2,TRBV5-1,CASSLVTTNYGYTF,TGCGCCAGCAGCCTCGTGACAACGAACTATGGCTACACCTTC
14,NA,NA,TRBJ2-3,TRBV5-4,CASSLAGATDTQYF,TGTGCCAGCAGCTTGGCAGGCGCCACAGATACGCAGTATTTT
12,once,NA,TRBJ2-3,TRBV30,CAWGQGTDTQYF,TGTGCCTGGGGGCAAGGCACAGATACGCAGTATTTT
18,NA,NA,TRBJ1-2,TRBV7-9,CASSLTVTGNRFGYGYTF,TGTGCCAGCAGCTTAACGGTAACAGGGAATAGGTTTGGCTATGGCTACACCTTC
15,NA,NA,TRBJ1-2,TRBV28,CASSFPQGSHYGYTF,TGTGCCAGCAGTTTCCCGCAGGGGAGTCACTATGGCTACACCTTC
14,once,NA,TRBJ1-5,TRBV27,CASSLSRVNQPQHF,TGTGCCAGCAGTTTAAGCAGGGTTAATCAGCCCCAGCATTTT
15,NA,NA,TRBJ1-2,TRBV4-1,CASSPREGTNYGYTF,TGCGCCAGCAGCCCCCGGGAGGGGACTAACTATGGCTACACCTTC
12,few,NA,TRBJ2-3,TRBV29-1,CSVATSTDTQYF,TGCAGCGTTGCAACTAGCACAGATACGCAGTATTTT
18,NA,TRBD2,TRBJ2-1,TRBV5-4,CASSLGGGRVPPENEQFF,TGTGCCAGCAGCTTGGGGGGAGGGAGGGTCCCCCCAGAGAATGAGCAGTTCTTC
15,NA,TRBD1,TRBJ2-7,TRBV7-2,CASSPDRGRSYEQYF,TGTGCCAGCAGCCCTGACAGGGGACGGTCCTACGAGCAGTACTTC
15,NA,TRBD1,TRBJ2-7,TRBV7-9,CASSPKTGEVYEQYF,TGTGCCAGCAGCCCGAAGACAGGGGAGGTCTACGAGCAGTACTTC
14,few,NA,TRBJ1-5,TRBV6-6,CASSYGGRNQPQHF,TGTGCCAGCAGTTACGGGGGGCGCAATCAGCCCCAGCATTTT
13,NA,TRBD1,TRBJ1-2,TRBV19,CASSLWTGVGYTF,TGTGCCAGTAGTCTCTGGACAGGGGTTGGCTACACCTTC
15,NA,TRBD1,TRBJ2-5,TRBV5-1,CASSSGQGAGETQYF,TGCGCCAGCAGTTCCGGACAGGGGGCGGGAGAGACCCAGTACTTC
14,once,NA,TRBJ1-5,TRBV4-1,CASSQDEEGQPQHF,TGCGCCAGCAGCCAAGATGAGGAGGGGCAGCCCCAGCATTTT
13,NA,NA,TRBJ2-5,TRBV18,CASSPDTAETQYF,TGTGCCAGCTCACCAGACACCGCAGAGACCCAGTACTTC
15,NA,NA,TRBJ2-2,TRBV4-1,CASSPVSGYTGELFF,TGCGCCAGCAGCCCCGTTAGCGGATACACCGGGGAGCTGTTTTTT
12,NA,NA,TRBJ2-7,TRBV28,CASSRGTYEQYF,TGTGCCAGCAGCCGGGGCACCTACGAGCAGTACTTC
15,NA,NA,TRBJ1-5,TRBV10-1,CASSEQQGRAQPQHF,TGCGCCAGCAGTGAACAACAGGGACGGGCACAGCCCCAGCATTTT
13,NA,NA,TRBJ1-1,TRBV18,CASSRPLGQHAFF,TGTGCCAGCTCGAGGCCGTTAGGACAGCATGCTTTCTTT
15,NA,NA,TRBJ1-4,TRBV9,CASSVDGHPNEKLFF,TGTGCCAGCAGCGTAGATGGCCATCCCAATGAAAAACTGTTTTTT
13,NA,NA,TRBJ1-1,TRBV5-1,CASSLAGNTEAFF,TGCGCCAGCAGCTTGGCCGGGAACACTGAAGCTTTCTTT
18,NA,NA,TRBJ1-2,TRBV19,CASSIVLFIRRGEAGYTF,TGTGCCAGTAGTATAGTACTGTTTATTCGCCGGGGTGAGGCTGGCTACACCTTC
15,NA,TRBD1,TRBJ1-1,TRBV15,CATSRPRGAETEAFF,TGTGCCACCAGCAGACCCAGGGGGGCCGAGACTGAAGCTTTCTTT
14,NA,NA,TRBJ2-7,TRBV5-1,CASSLTGLTYEQYF,TGCGCCAGCAGCCTTACAGGCCTGACCTACGAGCAGTACTTC
21,once,NA,TRBJ1-6,TRBV15,CATSRDFGRASRGASNSPLHF,TGTGCCACCAGCAGAGATTTTGGCAGGGCCAGCCGTGGGGCTAGTAATTCACCCCTCCACTTT
12,NA,NA,TRBJ2-3,TRBV7-9,CASSTGTDTQYF,TGTGCCAGCAGCACGGGCACAGATACGCAGTATTTT
16,NA,NA,TRBJ1-4,TRBV11-2,CASLPRDSSTNEKLFF,TGTGCCAGCCTACCCCGCGACAGTTCAACTAATGAAAAACTGTTTTTT
15,NA,TRBD2,TRBJ2-5,TRBV10-3,CAISDQRGATETQYF,TGTGCCATCAGTGACCAGCGGGGGGCCACAGAGACCCAGTACTTC